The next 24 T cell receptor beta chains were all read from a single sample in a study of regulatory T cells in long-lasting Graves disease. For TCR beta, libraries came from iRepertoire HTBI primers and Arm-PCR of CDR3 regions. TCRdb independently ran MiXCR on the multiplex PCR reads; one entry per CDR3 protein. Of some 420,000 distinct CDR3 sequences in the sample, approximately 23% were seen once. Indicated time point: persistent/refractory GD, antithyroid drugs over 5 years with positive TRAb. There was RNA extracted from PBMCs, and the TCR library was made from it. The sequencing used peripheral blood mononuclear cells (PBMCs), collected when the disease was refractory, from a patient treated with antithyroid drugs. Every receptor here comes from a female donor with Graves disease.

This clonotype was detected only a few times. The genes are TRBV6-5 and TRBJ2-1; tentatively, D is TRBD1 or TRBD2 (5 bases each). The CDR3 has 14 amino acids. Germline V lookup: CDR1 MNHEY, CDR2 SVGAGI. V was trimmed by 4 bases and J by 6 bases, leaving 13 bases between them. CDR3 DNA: TGTGCCAGCAGTTCCCCCCGGGACCTCAATGAGCAGTTCTTC. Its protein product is CASSSPRDLNEQFF.

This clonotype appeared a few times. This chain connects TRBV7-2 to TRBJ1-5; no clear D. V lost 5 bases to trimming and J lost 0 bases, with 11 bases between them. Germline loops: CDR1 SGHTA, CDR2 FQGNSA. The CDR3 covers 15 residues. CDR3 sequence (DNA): TGTGCCAGCAGCGTCGACCTTTATAGCAATCAGCCCCAGCATTTT. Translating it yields CASSVDLYSNQPQHF.

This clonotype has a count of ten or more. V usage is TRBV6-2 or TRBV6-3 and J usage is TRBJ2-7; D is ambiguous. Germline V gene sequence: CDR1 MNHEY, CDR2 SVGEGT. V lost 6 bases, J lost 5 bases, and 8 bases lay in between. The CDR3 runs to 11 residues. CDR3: CASREANEQYF. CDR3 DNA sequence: TGTGCCAGCAGAGAGGCCAACGAGCAGTACTTC.

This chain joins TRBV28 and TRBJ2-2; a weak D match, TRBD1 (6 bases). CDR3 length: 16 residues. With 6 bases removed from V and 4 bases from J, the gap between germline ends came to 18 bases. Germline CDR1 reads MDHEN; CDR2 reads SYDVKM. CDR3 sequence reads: CASRQRGGVSTGELFF. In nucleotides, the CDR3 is TGTGCCAGCAGACAAAGAGGGGGAGTTAGCACCGGGGAGCTGTTTTTT.

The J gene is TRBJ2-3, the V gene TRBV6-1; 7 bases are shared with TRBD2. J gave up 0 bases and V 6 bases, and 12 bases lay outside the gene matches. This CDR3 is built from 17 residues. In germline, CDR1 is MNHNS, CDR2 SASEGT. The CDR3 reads CASRRDPQRGSTDTQYF. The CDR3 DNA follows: TGTGCCAGCAGGCGGGACCCCCAGCGGGGTAGCACAGATACGCAGTATTTT.

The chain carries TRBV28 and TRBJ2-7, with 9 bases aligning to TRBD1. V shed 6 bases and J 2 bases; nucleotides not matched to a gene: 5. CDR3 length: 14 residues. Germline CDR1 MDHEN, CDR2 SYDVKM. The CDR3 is CASRATGGPYEQYF. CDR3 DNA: TGTGCCAGCAGAGCGACAGGGGGGCCCTACGAGCAGTACTTC.

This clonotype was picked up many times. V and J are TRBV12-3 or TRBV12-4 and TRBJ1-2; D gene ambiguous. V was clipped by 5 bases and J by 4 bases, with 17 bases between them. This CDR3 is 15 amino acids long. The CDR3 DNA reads TGTGCCAGCAGTCCCAGGACCGACACCAGCTATGGCTACACCTTC. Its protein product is CASSPRTDTSYGYTF.

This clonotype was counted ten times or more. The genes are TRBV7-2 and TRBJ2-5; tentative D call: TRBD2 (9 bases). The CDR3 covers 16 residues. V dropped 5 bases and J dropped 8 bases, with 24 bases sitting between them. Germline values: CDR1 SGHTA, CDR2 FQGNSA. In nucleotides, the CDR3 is TGTGCCAGCAGCCCCCCAGGGGGCGGGGGGGCCCTAACCCAGTACTTC. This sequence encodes CASSPPGGGGALTQYF.

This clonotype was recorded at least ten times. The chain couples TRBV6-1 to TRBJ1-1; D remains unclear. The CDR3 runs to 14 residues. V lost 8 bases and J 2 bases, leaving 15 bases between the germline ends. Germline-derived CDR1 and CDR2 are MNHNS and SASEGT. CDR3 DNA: TGTGCCAGCTTCGGTGAGAGGATTAACACTGAAGCTTTCTTT. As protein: CASFGERINTEAFF.

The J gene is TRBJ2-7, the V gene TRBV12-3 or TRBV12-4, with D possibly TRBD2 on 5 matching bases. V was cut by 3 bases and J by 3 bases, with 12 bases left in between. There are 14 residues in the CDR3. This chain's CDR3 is CASSLGAADYEQYF. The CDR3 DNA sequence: TGTGCCAGCAGTTTGGGAGCGGCGGACTACGAGCAGTACTTC.

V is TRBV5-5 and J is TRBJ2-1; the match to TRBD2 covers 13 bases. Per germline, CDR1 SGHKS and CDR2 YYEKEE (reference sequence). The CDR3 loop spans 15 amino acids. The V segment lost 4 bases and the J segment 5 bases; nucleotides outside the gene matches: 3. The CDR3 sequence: CASSPGLAGNNEQFF. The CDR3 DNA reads TGTGCCAGCAGCCCGGGACTAGCGGGAAACAATGAGCAGTTCTTC.

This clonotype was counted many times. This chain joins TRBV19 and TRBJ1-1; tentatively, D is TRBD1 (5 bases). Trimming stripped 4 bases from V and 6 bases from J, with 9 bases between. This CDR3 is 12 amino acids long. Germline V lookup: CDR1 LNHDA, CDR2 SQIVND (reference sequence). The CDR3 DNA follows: TGTGCCAGTAGTAAAGGGGTCTCTGAAGCTTTCTTT. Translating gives CASSKGVSEAFF.

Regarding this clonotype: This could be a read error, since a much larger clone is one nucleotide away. This CDR3 reads CAGSRLGKSTRRVTTNEKLFF. In nucleotides, the CDR3 is TGCGCCGGCAGCCGCTTAGGGAAATCGACAAGAAGAGTTACAACTAATGAAAAACTGTTTTTT. The chain recombines TRBV10-1 with TRBJ1-4; no definite D call. Germline loops: CDR1 WNHNN, CDR2 SYGVQD (reference sequence). CDR3 length: 21 amino acids.

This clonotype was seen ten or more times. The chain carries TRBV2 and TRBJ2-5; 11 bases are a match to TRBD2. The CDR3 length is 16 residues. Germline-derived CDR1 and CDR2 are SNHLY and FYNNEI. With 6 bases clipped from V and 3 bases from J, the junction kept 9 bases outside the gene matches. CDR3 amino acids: CASSSLTSGAKETQYF. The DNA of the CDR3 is TGTGCCAGCAGCTCGCTGACTAGCGGGGCTAAAGAGACCCAGTACTTC.

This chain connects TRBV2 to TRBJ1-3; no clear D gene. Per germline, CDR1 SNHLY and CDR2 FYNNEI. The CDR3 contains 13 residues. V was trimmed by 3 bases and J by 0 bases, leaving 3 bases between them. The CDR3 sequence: CASSDGSGNTIYF. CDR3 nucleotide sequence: TGTGCCAGCAGTGATGGCTCTGGAAACACCATATATTTT.

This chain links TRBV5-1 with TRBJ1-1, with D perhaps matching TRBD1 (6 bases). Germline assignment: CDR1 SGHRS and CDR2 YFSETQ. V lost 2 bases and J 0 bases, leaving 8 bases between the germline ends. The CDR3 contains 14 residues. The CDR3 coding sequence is TGCGCCAGCAGCTTTACAGGGATGAACACTGAAGCTTTCTTT. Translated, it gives CASSFTGMNTEAFF.

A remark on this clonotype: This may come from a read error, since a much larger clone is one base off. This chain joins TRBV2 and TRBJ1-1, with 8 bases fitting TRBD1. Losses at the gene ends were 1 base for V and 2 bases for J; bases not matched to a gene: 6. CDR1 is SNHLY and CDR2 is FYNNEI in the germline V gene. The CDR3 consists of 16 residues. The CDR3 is CASSEVAGGRNTEAFF. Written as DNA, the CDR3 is TGTGCCAGCAGTGAAGTAGCAGGGGGCAGAAACACTGAAGCTTTCTTT.

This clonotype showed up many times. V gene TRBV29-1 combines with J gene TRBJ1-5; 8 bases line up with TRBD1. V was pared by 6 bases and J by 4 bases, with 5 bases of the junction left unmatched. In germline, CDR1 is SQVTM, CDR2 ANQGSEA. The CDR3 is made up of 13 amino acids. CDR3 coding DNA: TGCAGCGTCCGCACAGGGGGAAATCAGCCCCAGCATTTT. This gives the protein CSVRTGGNQPQHF.

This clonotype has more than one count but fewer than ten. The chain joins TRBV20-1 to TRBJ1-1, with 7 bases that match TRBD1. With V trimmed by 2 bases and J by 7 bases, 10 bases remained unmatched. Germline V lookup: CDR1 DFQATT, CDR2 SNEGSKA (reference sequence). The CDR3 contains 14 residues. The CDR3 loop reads CSARLEGAKSEAFF. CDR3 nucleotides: TGCAGTGCTAGATTGGAGGGGGCGAAGAGTGAAGCTTTCTTT.

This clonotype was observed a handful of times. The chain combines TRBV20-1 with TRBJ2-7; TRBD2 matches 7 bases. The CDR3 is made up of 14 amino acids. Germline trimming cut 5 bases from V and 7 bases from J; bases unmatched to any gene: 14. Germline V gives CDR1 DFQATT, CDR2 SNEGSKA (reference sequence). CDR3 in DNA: TGCAGTGCTTCTCTAGCGGAGCGCAGTAGAGAGCAGTACTTC. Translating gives CSASLAERSREQYF.

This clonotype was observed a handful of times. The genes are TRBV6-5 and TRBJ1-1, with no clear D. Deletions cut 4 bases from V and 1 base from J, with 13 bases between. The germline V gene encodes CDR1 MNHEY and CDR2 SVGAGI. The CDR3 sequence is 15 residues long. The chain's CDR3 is CASSLGLDGNTEAFF. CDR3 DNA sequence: TGTGCCAGCAGTTTAGGACTGGACGGGAACACTGAAGCTTTCTTT.

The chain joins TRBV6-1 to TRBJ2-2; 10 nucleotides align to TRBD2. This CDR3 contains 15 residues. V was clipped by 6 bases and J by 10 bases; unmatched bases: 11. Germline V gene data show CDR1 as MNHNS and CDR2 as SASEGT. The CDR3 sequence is CASSAPGLAILELFF. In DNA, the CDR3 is TGTGCCAGCAGCGCACCGGGACTAGCGATCCTGGAGCTGTTTTTT.

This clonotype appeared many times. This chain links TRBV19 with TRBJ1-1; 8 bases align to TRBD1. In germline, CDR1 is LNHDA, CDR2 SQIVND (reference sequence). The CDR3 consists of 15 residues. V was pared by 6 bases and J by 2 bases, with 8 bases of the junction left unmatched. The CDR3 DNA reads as TGTGCCAGTAGCCTACGACAGGGGCCTAACACTGAAGCTTTCTTT. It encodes CASSLRQGPNTEAFF.

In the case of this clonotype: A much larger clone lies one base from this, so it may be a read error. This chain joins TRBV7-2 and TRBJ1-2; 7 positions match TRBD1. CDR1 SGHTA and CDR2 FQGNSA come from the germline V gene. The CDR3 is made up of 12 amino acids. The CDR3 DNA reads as TGTGCCAGCAGCTTAGACCGAGGGGGCTGCACCTTC. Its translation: CASSLDRGGCTF.